These 19 T cell receptor beta chains were all obtained from the same sample, sequenced in a study of CD8 T cells in Susac syndrome. cDNA came from approximately 0.5 to 1 ug RNA primed by random hexamers. TCRdb itself ran the immunoSEQ multiplex PCR reads through MiXCR, one entry per CDR3 protein. The sample has roughly 300,000 distinct CDR3 sequences, 85% seen once. The specimen sequenced was CD8+ T cells from PBMCs. The receptors here all came from a human donor with multiple sclerosis.

The V call is TRBV29-1, the J call TRBJ2-2; TRBD2 might be the D (5 bases). The germline V gene has CDR1 SQVTM and CDR2 ANQGSEA. Between the trimmed V and J ends, which lost 4 bases and 0 bases, there was a span of 9 bases. This CDR3 region has 14 residues. CDR3 region: CSVVAGPNTGELFF. The CDR3 nucleotides are TGCAGCGTTGTGGCGGGTCCGAACACCGGGGAGCTGTTTTTT.

V and J are TRBV28 and TRBJ1-2; D is undetermined. Germline values: CDR1 MDHEN, CDR2 SYDVKM. This CDR3 comprises 13 residues. The V gene lost 3 bases and the J gene lost 4 bases, with 9 bases spanning the gap. CDR3 region: CASSLQETYGYTF. The CDR3 DNA follows: TGTGCCAGCAGTTTGCAGGAGACCTATGGCTACACCTTC.

The chain uses TRBV6-5 and TRBJ1-6; D is unclear. CDR1 is MNHEY and CDR2 is SVGAGI in the germline V gene. The CDR3 is 17 residues long. Trimming shortened V by 0 bases and J by 7 bases, and 16 bases separated the two germline ends. CDR3 sequence (DNA): TGTGCCAGCAGTTACTCGGTCCCCCCGACGGGGAATTCACCCCTCCACTTT. Translating it yields CASSYSVPPTGNSPLHF.

The chain couples TRBV28 to TRBJ2-7; the D gene could be TRBD1 or TRBD2 (5 bases each). CDR3 length: 13 residues. V was shortened by 5 bases and J by 2 bases, with 10 bases between the two germline ends. Germline loops: CDR1 MDHEN, CDR2 SYDVKM. CDR3 DNA sequence: TGTGCCAGCAGTCGGGACCCCGCCTACGAGCAGTACTTC. This sequence encodes CASSRDPAYEQYF.

CDR3 sequence (DNA): TGTGCCAGCAGACGCGGACAGAAAAATCAGCCCCAGCATTTT. Translation gives CASRRGQKNQPQHF. The J gene is TRBJ1-5, the V gene TRBV12-3 or TRBV12-4, with a possible D match to TRBD1 (6 bases). This CDR3 contains 14 residues. V lost 6 bases and J lost 4, with 13 bases in between.

The gene calls are TRBV10-2 and TRBJ1-2; no clear D. Germline-derived CDR1 and CDR2 are WSHSY and SAAADI. CDR3 length: 15 residues. Trimming shortened V by 6 bases and J by 7 bases, and 21 bases separated the two germline ends. CDR3 nucleotide sequence: TGCGCCAGCAGGGAACAATCTGGCACCCTCGGTGGCTACACCTTC. Translation gives CASREQSGTLGGYTF.

The chain has TRBV28 and TRBJ2-1; 9 bases fit TRBD1. CDR3 size: 16 residues. The junction had 9 bases not matched to a gene; V was cut back by 5 bases and J by 4 bases. Germline CDR1 and CDR2: MDHEN and SYDVKM. CDR3 sequence reads: CASSPTRTGDYNEQFF. CDR3 DNA sequence: TGTGCCAGCAGTCCCACTCGGACAGGGGATTACAATGAGCAGTTCTTC.

CDR3 sequence (DNA): TGTGCCAGCAGTAGGGGGCTGGGCGAGCAGTACTTC. Translation gives CASSRGLGEQYF. This chain connects TRBV27 to TRBJ2-7; the match to TRBD1 covers 7 bases. The germline gives CDR1 MNHEY, CDR2 SMNVEV (reference sequence). Losses at the gene ends were 5 bases for V and 6 bases for J; bases not matched to a gene: 4. This CDR3 region has 12 residues.

The CDR3 here is CASSLVPNQPQHF. As DNA, the CDR3 is TGTGCCAGCAGTTTAGTGCCGAATCAGCCCCAGCATTTT. The chain is built from TRBV12-3 or TRBV12-4 and TRBJ1-5; D is uncertain. V shed 1 base and J shed 4 bases, with 5 bases lying between them. There are 13 residues in the CDR3.

The V and J genes are TRBV20-1 and TRBJ2-3, with TRBD2 matching over 8 bases. The CDR3 contains 17 residues. Unmatched junction bases numbered 12, after V lost 0 bases and J lost 4 bases. Per germline, CDR1 DFQATT and CDR2 SNEGSKA (reference sequence). The CDR3 here is CSARDQLAGARADTQYF. The CDR3 DNA reads TGCAGTGCTAGAGATCAGCTAGCGGGCGCCCGAGCAGATACGCAGTATTTT.

J is TRBJ2-1 and V is TRBV27; 14 nucleotides line up with TRBD2. The V and J ends lost 8 bases and 2 bases, in that order; junction bases with no gene match: 2. Germline CDR1 MNHEY, CDR2 SMNVEV (reference sequence). The CDR3 length is 15 residues. The CDR3 DNA sequence: TGTGCCAGCGGGACTAGCGGGAGTGCCTACAATGAGCAGTTCTTC. Translation gives CASGTSGSAYNEQFF.

This chain joins TRBV10-3 and TRBJ1-2; no firm D call. Germline CDR1 is ENHRY and CDR2 is SYGVKD. Trimming left V 0 bases short and J 4 bases short, with 9 bases between. This CDR3 comprises 14 residues. The CDR3 loop reads CAISESWSAYGYTF. The DNA of the CDR3 is TGTGCCATCAGTGAGTCATGGTCCGCCTATGGCTACACCTTC.

The rearrangement uses TRBV27 and TRBJ1-1; D remains ambiguous. Germline lookup yields CDR1 MNHEY and CDR2 SMNVEV (reference sequence). The CDR3 has 12 amino acids. V lost 3 bases to trimming and J lost 1 base, with 3 bases between them. This CDR3 is CASSFGNTEAFF. The CDR3 region has the DNA TGTGCCAGCAGTTTTGGGAACACTGAAGCTTTCTTT.

The gene calls are TRBV9 and TRBJ2-7, with 7 bases lining up with TRBD2. From germline, CDR1 is SGDLS and CDR2 YYNGEE. There are 14 residues in the CDR3. The junction had 9 bases not matched to a gene; V was cut back by 4 bases and J by 5 bases. The CDR3 DNA sequence: TGTGCCAGCAGCCTCAGTGGCGGGGGAGACGAGCAGTACTTC. As protein: CASSLSGGGDEQYF.

This chain uses TRBV12-3 or TRBV12-4 with TRBJ2-4; 8 positions agree with TRBD2. V was pared by 3 bases and J by 1 base, with 8 bases of the junction left unmatched. The CDR3 is 17 residues long. CDR3 bases: TGTGCCAGCAGTTTGAGCGGGGGCGCGAGGGCCAAAAACATTCAGTACTTC. Amino acid sequence: CASSLSGGARAKNIQYF.

The chain is built from TRBV25-1 and TRBJ2-7; D not resolved. Germline CDR1 and CDR2: MGHDK and SYGVNS. Deletions cut 3 bases from V and 3 bases from J, with 9 bases between. The CDR3 sequence is 13 residues long. Here the CDR3 reads CASSDWGYYEQYF. The CDR3, as DNA: TGTGCCAGCAGTGATTGGGGATACTACGAGCAGTACTTC.

This clonotype has a single count. CDR3 coding DNA: TGTGCCAGCAGCTTCAGGGTCGGGAGCGCTGGCGAGCAGTACTTC. As protein: CASSFRVGSAGEQYF. This sequence joins TRBV11-2 and TRBJ2-7; D is possibly TRBD2 (6 bases). V lost 3 bases, J lost 6 bases, and 18 bases lay in between. Germline V gene data show CDR1 as SGHAT and CDR2 as FQNNGV. The CDR3 is 15 residues long.

This chain joins TRBV30 and TRBJ2-3; possibly TRBD1 or TRBD2 for D (5 bases each). Germline V gives CDR1 GTSNPN, CDR2 SVGIG (reference sequence). The CDR3 is made up of 11 amino acids. Between the trimmed V and J ends, which lost 7 bases and 8 bases, there was a span of 13 bases. The CDR3 sequence: CASISRGTQYF. Here the CDR3 DNA reads TGTGCCTCGATATCGAGGGGTACGCAGTATTTT. The full variable domain, rest sourced from reference TRBV30 and TRBJ2-3, is SQTIHQWPATLVQPVGSPLSLECTVEGTSNPNLYWYRQAAGRGLQLLFYSVGIGQISSEVPQNLSASRPQDRQFILSSKKLLLSDSGFYLCASISRGTQYFGPGTRLTVL.

The CDR3 DNA sequence: TGTGCCTGGAGTGTACAGGGGCTAACCTACGAGCAGTACTTC. Encoded protein: CAWSVQGLTYEQYF. This chain connects TRBV30 to TRBJ2-7, with 7 bases that match TRBD1. V shed 0 bases and J 2 bases; nucleotides not matched to a gene: 4. Germline CDR1 and CDR2: GTSNPN and SVGIG (reference sequence). The CDR3 length is 14 residues.